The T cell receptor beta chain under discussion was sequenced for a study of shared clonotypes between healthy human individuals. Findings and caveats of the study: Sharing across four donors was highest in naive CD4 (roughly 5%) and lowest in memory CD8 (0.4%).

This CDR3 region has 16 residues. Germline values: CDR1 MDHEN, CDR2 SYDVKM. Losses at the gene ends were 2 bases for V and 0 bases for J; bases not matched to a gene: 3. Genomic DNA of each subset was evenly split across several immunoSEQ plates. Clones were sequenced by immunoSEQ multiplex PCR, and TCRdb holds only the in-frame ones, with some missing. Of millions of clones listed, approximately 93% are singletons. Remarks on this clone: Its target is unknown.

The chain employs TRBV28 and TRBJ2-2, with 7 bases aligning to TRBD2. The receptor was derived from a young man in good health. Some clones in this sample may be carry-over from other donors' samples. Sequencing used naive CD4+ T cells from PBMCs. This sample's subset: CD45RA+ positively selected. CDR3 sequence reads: CASSLLADSNTGELFF. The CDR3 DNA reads TGTGCCAGCAGTTTACTAGCGGATTCGAACACCGGGGAGCTGTTTTTT. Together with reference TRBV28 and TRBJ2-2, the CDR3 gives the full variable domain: DVKVTQSSRYLVKRTGEKVFLECVQDMDHENMFWYRQDPGLGLRLIYFSYDVKMKEKGDIPEGYSVSREKKERFSLILESASTNQTSMYLCASSLLADSNTGELFFGEGSRLTVL.